One and the same sample provided the 8 T cell receptor beta chains below, sequenced in a study of blood T cell repertoires in COVID-19. Profiled with immunoSEQ multiplex PCR; TCRdb holds only in-frame clones, not every one. Among fewer than 200,000 clones listed, 70% to 90% were seen once. Source material: peripheral blood. The receptors were gathered from a man aged 35-49 years who had recovered from COVID-19.

The rearrangement uses TRBV5-8 and TRBJ2-1; D gene unclear. Germline V gene data show CDR1 as SGHTS and CDR2 as YDEGEE. V gave up 1 base and J gave up 3 bases, with 5 bases separating them. The CDR3 is made up of 13 amino acids. The CDR3 DNA follows: TGTGCCAGCAGCTTGTCAGGCTACAATGAGCAGTTCTTC. Its protein is CASSLSGYNEQFF.

The chain recombines TRBV7-9 with TRBJ1-6; 9 nucleotides align to TRBD1. Trimming at V came to 1 base and at J to 7 bases, leaving 5 bases not matched to a gene. The length of the CDR3 is 16 residues. Germline CDR1 reads SEHNR; CDR2 reads FQNEAQ (reference sequence). CDR3 DNA sequence: TGTGCCAGCAGCTTAGGAGGACAGGGGAAAAATTCACCCCTCCACTTT. Its protein product is CASSLGGQGKNSPLHF.

The rearrangement uses TRBV7-2 and TRBJ2-5; the match to TRBD2 covers 10 bases. Germline lookup yields CDR1 SGHTA and CDR2 FQGNSA. The CDR3 sequence is 15 residues long. J was trimmed by 4 bases and V by 5 bases; bases with no gene match: 7. This chain's CDR3 is CASSLTSGMVETQYF. CDR3 nucleotide sequence: TGTGCCAGCAGCCTAACTAGCGGGATGGTAGAGACCCAGTACTTC.

The rearrangement joins TRBV5-4 to TRBJ1-2, with 10 bases lining up with TRBD1. The CDR3 has 13 residues. V lost 5 bases, J lost 7 bases, and 5 bases stayed unmatched. CDR1 and CDR2 from the germline V gene are SGHNT and YYREEE (reference sequence). CDR3 region: CASRPTGGPGYTF. For the CDR3, the DNA is TGTGCCAGCAGACCGACAGGGGGCCCTGGCTACACCTTC.

The chain recombines TRBV6-2 or TRBV6-3 with TRBJ2-1, with 11 bases matching TRBD2. Trimming at V came to 6 bases and at J to 4 bases, leaving 5 bases not matched to a gene. CDR3 length: 15 residues. Per the germline V gene, CDR1 is MNHEY and CDR2 is SVGEGT. This CDR3 reads CASSLTSGIYNEQFF. In nucleotides, the CDR3 is TGTGCCAGCAGCCTGACTAGCGGGATTTACAATGAGCAGTTCTTC.

The V and J genes are TRBV19 and TRBJ2-1; D remains unclear. In germline, CDR1 is LNHDA, CDR2 SQIVND (reference sequence). The CDR3 length is 14 residues. Trimming took off 9 bases at V and 2 bases at J, with 14 bases between the two ends. CDR3 sequence (DNA): TGTGCCAGCCGTGACGTAGCCGCCTACAATGAGCAGTTCTTC. Amino acids: CASRDVAAYNEQFF.

The chain employs TRBV29-1 and TRBJ1-1; 10 bases are shared with TRBD1. The CDR3 totals 14 residues. Germline CDR1 and CDR2: SQVTM and ANQGSEA. With 6 bases clipped from V and 4 bases from J, the junction kept 8 bases outside the gene matches. CDR3 residues: CSVGPTGGPTEAFF. The CDR3 region has the DNA TGCAGCGTGGGACCGACAGGGGGCCCCACTGAAGCTTTCTTT.

This clone turned up a few times. V gene TRBV5-4 combines with J gene TRBJ2-7; perhaps TRBD1 as D (6 bases). The V and J ends lost 0 bases and 2 bases respectively, with 6 bases between them. Germline CDR1 reads SGHNT; CDR2 reads YYREEE (reference sequence). The CDR3 loop spans 13 amino acids. CDR3: CASSLDRAYEQYF. In DNA, the CDR3 is TGTGCCAGCAGCTTGGACAGGGCCTACGAGCAGTACTTC. Variable domain in full (rest from reference TRBV5-4 and TRBJ2-7): ETGVTQSPTHLIKTRGQQVTLRCSSQSGHNTVSWYQQALGQGPQFIFQYYREEENGRGNFPPRFSGLQFPNYSSELNVNALELDDSALYLCASSLDRAYEQYFGPGTRLTVT.